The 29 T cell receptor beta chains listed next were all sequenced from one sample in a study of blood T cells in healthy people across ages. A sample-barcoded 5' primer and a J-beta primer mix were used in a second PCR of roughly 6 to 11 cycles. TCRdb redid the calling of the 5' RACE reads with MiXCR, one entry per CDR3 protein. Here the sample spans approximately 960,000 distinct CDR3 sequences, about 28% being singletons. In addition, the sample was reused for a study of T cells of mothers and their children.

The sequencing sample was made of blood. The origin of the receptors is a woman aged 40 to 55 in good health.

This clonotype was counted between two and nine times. The CDR3 region has the DNA TGTGCCAGCTCGTACGCAGGGTTCCCCTACGAGCAGTACTTC. The encoded protein is CASSYAGFPYEQYF. The chain links TRBV18 to TRBJ2-7, with D possibly matching TRBD1 (5 bases). Germline V gene lookup returns CDR1 KGHSH and CDR2 LQKENI. V lost 6 bases, J lost 2 bases, and 14 bases lay in between. This CDR3 has 14 amino acids.

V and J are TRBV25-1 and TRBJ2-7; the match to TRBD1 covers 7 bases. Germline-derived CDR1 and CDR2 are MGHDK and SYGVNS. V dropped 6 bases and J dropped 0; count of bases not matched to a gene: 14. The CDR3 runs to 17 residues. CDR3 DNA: TGTGCCAGCAGAAAGGGGGCCGTCAGGATTTTCTCCTACGAGCAGTACTTC. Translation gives CASRKGAVRIFSYEQYF.

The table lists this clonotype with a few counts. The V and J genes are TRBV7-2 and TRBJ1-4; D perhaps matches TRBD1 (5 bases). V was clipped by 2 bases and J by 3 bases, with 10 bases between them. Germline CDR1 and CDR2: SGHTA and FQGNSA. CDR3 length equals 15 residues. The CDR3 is CASSLRGSPNEKLFF. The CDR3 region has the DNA TGTGCCAGCAGCTTAAGGGGCAGTCCTAATGAAAAACTGTTTTTT. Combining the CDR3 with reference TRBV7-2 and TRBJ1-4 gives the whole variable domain GAGVSQSPSNKVTEKGKDVELRCDPISGHTALYWYRQSLGQGLEFLIYFQGNSAPDKSGLPSDRFSAERTGGSVSTLTIQRTQQEDSAVYLCASSLRGSPNEKLFFGSGTQLSVL.

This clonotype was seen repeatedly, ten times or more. The CDR3 DNA sequence: TGTGCCAGCACCCCCGGGTACTCACCCCTCCACTTT. This gives the protein CASTPGYSPLHF. The chain couples TRBV6-6 to TRBJ1-6; no reliable D call. V was cut by 7 bases and J by 10 bases, with 11 bases left in between. Germline V gene sequence: CDR1 MNHNY, CDR2 SVGAGI (reference sequence). This CDR3 has 12 amino acids.

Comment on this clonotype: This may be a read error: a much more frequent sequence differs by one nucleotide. CDR3 amino acids: CASSSTQGIRYEQYF. CDR3 DNA: TGTGCCAGCAGTTCCACGCAGGGGATCCGCTACGAGCAGTACTTC. J is TRBJ2-7 and V is TRBV28, with a possible D match to TRBD1 (6 bases). CDR1 MDHEN and CDR2 SYDVKM come from the germline V gene. V dropped 4 bases and J dropped 3 bases, with 16 bases sitting between them. The CDR3 contains 15 residues.

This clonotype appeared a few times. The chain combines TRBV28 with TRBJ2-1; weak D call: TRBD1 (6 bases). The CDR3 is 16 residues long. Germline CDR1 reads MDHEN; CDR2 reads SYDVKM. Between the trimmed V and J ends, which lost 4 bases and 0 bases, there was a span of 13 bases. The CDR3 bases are TGTGCCAGCAGTTCCACACAGGGTCTCTCCTACAATGAGCAGTTCTTC. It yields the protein CASSSTQGLSYNEQFF.

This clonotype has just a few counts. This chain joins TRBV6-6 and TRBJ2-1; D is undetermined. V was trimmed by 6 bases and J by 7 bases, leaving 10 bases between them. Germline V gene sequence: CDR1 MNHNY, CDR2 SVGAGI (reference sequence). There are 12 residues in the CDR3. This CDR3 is CASRLQTNEQFF. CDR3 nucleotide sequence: TGTGCCAGCAGGCTACAGACTAATGAGCAGTTCTTC.

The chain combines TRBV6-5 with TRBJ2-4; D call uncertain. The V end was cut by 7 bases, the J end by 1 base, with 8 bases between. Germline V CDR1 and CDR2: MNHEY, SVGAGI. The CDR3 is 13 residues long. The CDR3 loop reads CASKGLAKNIQYF. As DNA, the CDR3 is TGTGCCAGCAAGGGTCTCGCCAAAAACATTCAGTACTTC.

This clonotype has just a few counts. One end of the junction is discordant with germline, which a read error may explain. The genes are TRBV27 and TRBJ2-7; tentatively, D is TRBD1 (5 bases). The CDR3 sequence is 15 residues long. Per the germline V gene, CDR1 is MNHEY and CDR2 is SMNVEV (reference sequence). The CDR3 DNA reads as TGTGTCAGCAGTTTATTTGGGGCCAACAGGTACGAGCAGTACTTC. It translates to CVSSLFGANRYEQYF.

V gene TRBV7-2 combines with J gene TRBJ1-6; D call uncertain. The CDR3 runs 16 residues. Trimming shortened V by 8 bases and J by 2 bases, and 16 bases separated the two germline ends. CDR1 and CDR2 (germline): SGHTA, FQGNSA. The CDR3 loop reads CASLEAARAYNSPLHF. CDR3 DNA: TGTGCCAGCTTAGAGGCCGCTCGGGCCTATAATTCACCCCTCCACTTT.

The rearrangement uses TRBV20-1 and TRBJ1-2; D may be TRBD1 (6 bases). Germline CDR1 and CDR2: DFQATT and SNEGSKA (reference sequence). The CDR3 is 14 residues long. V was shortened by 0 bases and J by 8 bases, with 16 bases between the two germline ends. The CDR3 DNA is TGCAGTGCTAGAGAGACAGGCGATCCCCGGGGCTACACCTTC. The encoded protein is CSARETGDPRGYTF.

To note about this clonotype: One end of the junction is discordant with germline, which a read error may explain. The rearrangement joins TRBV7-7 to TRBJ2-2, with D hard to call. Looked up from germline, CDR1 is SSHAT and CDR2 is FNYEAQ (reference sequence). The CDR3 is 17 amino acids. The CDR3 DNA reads TGTGCTAGCAGCTTCGCGACGCGTGGAGCGAACACCGGGGAGCTGTTTTTT. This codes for CASSFATRGANTGELFF. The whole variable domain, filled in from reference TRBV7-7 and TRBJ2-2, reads GAGVSQSPRYKVTKRGQDVTLRCDPISSHATLYWYQQALGQGPEFLTYFNYEAQPDKSGLPSDRFSAERPEGSISTLTIQRTEQRDSAMYRCASSFATRGANTGELFFGEGSRLTVL.

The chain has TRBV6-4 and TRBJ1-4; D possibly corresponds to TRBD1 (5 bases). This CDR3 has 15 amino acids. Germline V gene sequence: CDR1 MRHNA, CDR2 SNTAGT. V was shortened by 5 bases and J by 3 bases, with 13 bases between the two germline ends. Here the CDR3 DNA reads TGTGCCAGCAGTCCCGGGACGAGACCTAATGAAAAACTGTTTTTT. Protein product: CASSPGTRPNEKLFF.

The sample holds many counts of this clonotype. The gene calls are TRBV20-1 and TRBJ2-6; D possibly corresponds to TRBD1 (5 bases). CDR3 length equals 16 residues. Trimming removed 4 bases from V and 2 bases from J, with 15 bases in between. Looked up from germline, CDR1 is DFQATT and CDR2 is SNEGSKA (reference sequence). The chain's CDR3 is CSAIYQGATGANVLTF. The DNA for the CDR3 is TGCAGTGCTATATACCAAGGGGCCACTGGGGCCAACGTCCTGACTTTC.

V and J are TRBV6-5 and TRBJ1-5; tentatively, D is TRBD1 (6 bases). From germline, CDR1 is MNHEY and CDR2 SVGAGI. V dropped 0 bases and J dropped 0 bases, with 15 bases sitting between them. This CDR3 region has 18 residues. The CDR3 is CASSYSFRQEYSNQPQHF. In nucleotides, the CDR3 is TGTGCCAGCAGTTACTCCTTCAGACAGGAGTATAGCAATCAGCCCCAGCATTTT.

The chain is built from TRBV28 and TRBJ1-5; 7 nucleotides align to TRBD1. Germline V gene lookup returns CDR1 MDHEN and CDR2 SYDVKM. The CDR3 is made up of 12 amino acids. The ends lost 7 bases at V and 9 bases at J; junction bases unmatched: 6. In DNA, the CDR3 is TGTGCCAGCATCCAGGGGGGCGGGCCCCAGCATTTT. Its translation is CASIQGGGPQHF. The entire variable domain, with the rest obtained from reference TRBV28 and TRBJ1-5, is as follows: DVKVTQSSRYLVKRTGEKVFLECVQDMDHENMFWYRQDPGLGLRLIYFSYDVKMKEKGDIPEGYSVSREKKERFSLILESASTNQTSMYLCASIQGGGPQHFGDGTRLSIL.

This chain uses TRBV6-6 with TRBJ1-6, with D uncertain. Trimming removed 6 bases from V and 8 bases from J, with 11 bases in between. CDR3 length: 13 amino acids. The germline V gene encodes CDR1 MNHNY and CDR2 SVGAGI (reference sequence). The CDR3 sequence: CASSPPADSPLHF. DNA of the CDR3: TGTGCCAGCAGCCCCCCGGCAGATTCACCCCTCCACTTT.

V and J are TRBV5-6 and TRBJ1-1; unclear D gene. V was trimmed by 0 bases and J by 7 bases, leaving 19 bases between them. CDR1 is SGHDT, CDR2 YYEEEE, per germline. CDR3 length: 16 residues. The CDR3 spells CASSLANVEVPREAFF. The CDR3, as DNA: TGTGCCAGCAGCTTGGCCAACGTTGAAGTCCCACGTGAAGCTTTCTTT.

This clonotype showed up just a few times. The CDR3 DNA follows: TGCGCCAGCAGCTCGACTAGCGGGGGGCTAATCTCCTACAATGAGCAGTTCTTC. This codes for CASSSTSGGLISYNEQFF. The rearrangement uses TRBV5-1 and TRBJ2-1; 13 nucleotides line up with TRBD2. Unmatched junction bases numbered 6, after V lost 3 bases and J lost 0 bases. Germline-derived CDR1 and CDR2 are SGHRS and YFSETQ. CDR3 length: 18 amino acids.

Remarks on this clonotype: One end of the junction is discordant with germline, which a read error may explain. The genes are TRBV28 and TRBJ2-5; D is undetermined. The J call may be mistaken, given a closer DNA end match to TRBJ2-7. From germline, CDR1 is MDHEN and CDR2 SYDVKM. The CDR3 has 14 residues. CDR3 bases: TGTGCCAGTAGTTGGCAGAGCTCCCCCGACGAGCAGTACTTC. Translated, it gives CASSWQSSPDEQYF.

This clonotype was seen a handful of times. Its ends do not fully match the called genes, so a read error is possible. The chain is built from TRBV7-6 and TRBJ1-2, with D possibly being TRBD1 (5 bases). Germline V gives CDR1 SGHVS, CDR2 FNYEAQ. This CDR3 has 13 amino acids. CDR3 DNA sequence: TGTACCAGCAGCTCTCTGGGCAGGGTTGGCTACACCTTC. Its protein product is CTSSSLGRVGYTF.

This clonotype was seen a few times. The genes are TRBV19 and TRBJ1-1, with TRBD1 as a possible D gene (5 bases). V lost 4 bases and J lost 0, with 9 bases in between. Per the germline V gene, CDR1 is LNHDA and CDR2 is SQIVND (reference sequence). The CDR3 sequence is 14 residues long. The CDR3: CASSTDSLNTEAFF. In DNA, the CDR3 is TGTGCCAGTAGTACAGACAGCTTGAACACTGAAGCTTTCTTT.

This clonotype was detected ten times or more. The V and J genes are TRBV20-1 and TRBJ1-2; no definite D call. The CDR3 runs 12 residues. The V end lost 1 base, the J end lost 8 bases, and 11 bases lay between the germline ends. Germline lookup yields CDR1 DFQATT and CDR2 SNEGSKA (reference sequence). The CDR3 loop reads CSARVVTEGYTF. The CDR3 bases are TGCAGTGCTAGAGTAGTGACGGAGGGCTACACCTTC.

The CDR3 DNA follows: TGTGCCAGCAGTTACTCTGGGGCTCGGAACACTGAAGCTTTCTTT. Amino acid sequence: CASSYSGARNTEAFF. This rearrangement joins TRBV6-2 or TRBV6-3 to TRBJ1-1; D may be TRBD1 (5 bases). This CDR3 is built from 15 residues. CDR1 and CDR2 from the germline V gene are MNHEY and SVGEGT. With 0 bases removed from V and 1 base from J, the gap between germline ends came to 9 bases.

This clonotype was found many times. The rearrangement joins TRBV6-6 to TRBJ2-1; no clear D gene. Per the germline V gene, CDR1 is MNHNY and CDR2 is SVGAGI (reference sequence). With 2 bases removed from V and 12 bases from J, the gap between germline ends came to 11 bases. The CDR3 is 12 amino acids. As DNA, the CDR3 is TGTGCCAGCAGTTACGGCAGCAGCCTGCAGTTCTTC. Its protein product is CASSYGSSLQFF.

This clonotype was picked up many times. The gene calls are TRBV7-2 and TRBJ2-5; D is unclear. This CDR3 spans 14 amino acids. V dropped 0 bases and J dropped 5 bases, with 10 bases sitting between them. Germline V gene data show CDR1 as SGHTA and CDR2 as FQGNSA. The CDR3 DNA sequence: TGTGCCAGCAGCTTAGCCTCTATCGGGGAGACCCAGTACTTC. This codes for CASSLASIGETQYF.

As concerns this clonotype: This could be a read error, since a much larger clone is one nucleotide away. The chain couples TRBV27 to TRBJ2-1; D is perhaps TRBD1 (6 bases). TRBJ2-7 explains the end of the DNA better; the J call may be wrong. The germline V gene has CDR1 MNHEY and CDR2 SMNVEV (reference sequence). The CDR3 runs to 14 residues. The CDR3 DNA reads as TGTGCCAGCAGTTTGGGGGACAACTACAATGAGCAGTACTTC. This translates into CASSLGDNYNEQYF.

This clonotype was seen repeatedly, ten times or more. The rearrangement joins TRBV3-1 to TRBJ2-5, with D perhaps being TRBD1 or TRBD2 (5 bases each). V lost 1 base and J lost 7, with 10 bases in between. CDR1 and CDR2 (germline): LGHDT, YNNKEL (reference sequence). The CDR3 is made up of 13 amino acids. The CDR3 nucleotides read TGTGCCAGCAGCCAAGGAGGGGCCGGGACCCAGTACTTC. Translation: CASSQGGAGTQYF.

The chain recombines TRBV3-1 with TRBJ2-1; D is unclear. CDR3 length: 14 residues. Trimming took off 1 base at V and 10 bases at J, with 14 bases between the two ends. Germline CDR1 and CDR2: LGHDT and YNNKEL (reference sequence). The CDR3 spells CASSQGPLSYEQFF. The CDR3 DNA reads TGTGCCAGCAGCCAAGGACCCCTCTCCTACGAGCAGTTCTTC.